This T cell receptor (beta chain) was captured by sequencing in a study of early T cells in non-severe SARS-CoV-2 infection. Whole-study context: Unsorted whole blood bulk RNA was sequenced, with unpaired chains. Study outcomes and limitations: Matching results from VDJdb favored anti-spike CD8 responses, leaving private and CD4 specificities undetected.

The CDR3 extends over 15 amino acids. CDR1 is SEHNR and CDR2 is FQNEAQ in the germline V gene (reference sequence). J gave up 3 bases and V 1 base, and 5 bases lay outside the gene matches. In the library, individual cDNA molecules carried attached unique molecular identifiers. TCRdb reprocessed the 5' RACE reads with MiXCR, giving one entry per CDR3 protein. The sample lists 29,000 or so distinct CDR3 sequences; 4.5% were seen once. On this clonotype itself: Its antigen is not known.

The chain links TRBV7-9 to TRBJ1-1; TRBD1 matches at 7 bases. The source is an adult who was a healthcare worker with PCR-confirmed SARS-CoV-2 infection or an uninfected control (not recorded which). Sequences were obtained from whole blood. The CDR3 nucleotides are TGTGCCAGCAGCTTAGTGTCCAGGGGGGACACTGAAGCTTTCTTT. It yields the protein CASSLVSRGDTEAFF.